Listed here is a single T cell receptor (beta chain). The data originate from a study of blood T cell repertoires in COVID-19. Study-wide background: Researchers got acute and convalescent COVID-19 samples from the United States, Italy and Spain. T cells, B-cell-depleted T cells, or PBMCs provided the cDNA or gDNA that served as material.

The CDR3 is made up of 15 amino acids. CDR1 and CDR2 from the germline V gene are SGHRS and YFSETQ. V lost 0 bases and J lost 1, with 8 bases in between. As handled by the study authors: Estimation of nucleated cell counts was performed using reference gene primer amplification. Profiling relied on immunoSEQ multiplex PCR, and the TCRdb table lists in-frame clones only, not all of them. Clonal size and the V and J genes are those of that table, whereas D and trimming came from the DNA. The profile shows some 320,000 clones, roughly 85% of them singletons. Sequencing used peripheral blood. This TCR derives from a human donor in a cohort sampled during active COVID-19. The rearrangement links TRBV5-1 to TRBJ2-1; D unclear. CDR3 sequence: CASSLVWQSYNEQFF. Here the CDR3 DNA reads TGCGCCAGCAGCTTGGTTTGGCAATCCTACAATGAGCAGTTCTTC.